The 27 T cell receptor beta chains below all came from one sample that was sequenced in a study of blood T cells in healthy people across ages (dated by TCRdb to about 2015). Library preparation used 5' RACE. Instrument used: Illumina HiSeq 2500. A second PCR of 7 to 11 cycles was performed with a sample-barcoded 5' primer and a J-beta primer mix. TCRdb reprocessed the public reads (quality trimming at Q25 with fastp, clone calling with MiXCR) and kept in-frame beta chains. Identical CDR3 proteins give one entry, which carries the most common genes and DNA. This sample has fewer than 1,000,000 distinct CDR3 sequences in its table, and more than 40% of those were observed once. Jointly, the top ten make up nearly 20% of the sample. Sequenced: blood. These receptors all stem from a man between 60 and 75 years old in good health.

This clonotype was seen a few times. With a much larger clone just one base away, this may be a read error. CDR3 in DNA: TGTGCCAGCAGGCCGGGACAGGCCTACGAGCAGTACTTC. Translation gives CASRPGQAYEQYF. The chain employs TRBV6-2 or TRBV6-3 and TRBJ2-7; 8 bases line up with TRBD1. This CDR3 is 13 amino acids long. J lost 2 bases, V lost 6 bases, and 3 bases had no gene match. CDR1 is MNHEY, CDR2 SVGEGT, per germline.

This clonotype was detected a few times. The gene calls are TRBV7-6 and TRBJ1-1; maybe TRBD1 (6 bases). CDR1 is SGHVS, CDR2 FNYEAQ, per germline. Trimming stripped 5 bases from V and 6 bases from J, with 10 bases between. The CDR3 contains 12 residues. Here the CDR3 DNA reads TGTGCCAGCAGCGAAGGGGGTTCTGAAGCTTTCTTT. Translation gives CASSEGGSEAFF.

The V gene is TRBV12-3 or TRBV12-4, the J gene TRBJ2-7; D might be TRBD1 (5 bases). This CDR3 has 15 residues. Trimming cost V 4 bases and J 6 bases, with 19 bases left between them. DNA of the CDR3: TGTGCCAGCAGTTCCTACAACAGGAAAACCCTCGAGCAGTACTTC. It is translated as CASSSYNRKTLEQYF.

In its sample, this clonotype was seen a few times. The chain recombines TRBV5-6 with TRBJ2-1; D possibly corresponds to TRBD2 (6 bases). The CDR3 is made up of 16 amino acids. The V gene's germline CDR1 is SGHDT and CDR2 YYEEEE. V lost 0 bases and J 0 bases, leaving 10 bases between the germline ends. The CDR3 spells CASSLGDSISYNEQFF. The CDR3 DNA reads TGTGCCAGCAGCTTGGGGGACTCCATCTCCTACAATGAGCAGTTCTTC.

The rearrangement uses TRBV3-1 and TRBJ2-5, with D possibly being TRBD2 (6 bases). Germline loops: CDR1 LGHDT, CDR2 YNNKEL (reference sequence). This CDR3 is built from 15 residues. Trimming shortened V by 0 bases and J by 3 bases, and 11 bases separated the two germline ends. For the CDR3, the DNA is TGTGCCAGCAGCCAAGATTACGGAGGGGAAGAGACCCAGTACTTC. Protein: CASSQDYGGEETQYF.

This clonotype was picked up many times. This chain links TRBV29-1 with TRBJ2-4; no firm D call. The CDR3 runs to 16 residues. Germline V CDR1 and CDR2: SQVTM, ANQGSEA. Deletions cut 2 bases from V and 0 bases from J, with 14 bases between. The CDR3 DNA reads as TGCAGCGTTGAACGTGGAAGACGGCTAGCCAAAAACATTCAGTACTTC. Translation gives CSVERGRRLAKNIQYF.

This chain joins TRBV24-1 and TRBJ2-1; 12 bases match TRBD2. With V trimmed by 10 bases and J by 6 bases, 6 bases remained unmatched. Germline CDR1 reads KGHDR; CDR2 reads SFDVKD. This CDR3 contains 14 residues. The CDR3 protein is CATKTSGGSNEQFF. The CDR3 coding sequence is TGTGCCACAAAGACTAGCGGGGGTAGCAATGAGCAGTTCTTC.

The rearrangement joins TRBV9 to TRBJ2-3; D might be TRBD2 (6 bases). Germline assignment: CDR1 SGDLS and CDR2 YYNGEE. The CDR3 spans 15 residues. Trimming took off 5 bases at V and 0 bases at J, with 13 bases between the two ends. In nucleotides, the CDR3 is TGTGCCAGCAGGCCGGGACTGACTAGCACAGATACGCAGTATTTT. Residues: CASRPGLTSTDTQYF.

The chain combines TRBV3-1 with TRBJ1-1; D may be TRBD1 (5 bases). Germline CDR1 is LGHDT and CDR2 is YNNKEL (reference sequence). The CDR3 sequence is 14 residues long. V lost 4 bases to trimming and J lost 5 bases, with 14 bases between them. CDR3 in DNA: TGTGCCAGCAGCCGAACCTCGGGGGGGACTGAAGCTTTCTTT. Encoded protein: CASSRTSGGTEAFF. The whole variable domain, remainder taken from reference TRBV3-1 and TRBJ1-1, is DTAVSQTPKYLVTQMGNDKSIKCEQNLGHDTMYWYKQDSKKFLKIMFSYNNKELIINETVPNRFSPKSPDKAHLNLHINSLELGDSAVYFCASSRTSGGTEAFFGQGTRLTVV.

The CDR3 reads CASSQDPGGDTETQYF. CDR3 DNA: TGTGCCAGCAGCCAAGATCCGGGGGGCGATACCGAGACCCAGTACTTC. This chain joins TRBV3-1 and TRBJ2-5; D is possibly TRBD2 (7 bases). Deletions cut 0 bases from V and 5 bases from J, with 16 bases between. Germline CDR1 reads LGHDT; CDR2 reads YNNKEL (reference sequence). The CDR3 has 16 residues.

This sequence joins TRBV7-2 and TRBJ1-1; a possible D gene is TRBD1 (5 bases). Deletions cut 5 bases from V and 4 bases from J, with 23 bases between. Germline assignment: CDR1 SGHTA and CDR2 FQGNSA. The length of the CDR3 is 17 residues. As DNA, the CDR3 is TGTGCCAGCAGCCCCAGGGATGACAGCCCGTGGGGCACTGAAGCTTTCTTT. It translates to CASSPRDDSPWGTEAFF.

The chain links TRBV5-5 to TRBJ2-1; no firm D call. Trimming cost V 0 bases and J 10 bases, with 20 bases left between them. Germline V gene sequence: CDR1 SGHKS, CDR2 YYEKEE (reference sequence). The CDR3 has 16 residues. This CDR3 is CASSLVHDAISYEQFF. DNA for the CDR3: TGTGCCAGCAGCTTGGTTCACGACGCCATAAGCTACGAGCAGTTCTTC.

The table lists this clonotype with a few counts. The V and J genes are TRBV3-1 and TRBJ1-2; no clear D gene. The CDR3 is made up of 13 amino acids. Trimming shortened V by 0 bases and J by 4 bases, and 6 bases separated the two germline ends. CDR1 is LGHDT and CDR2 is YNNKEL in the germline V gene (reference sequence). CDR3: CASSQDPTYGYTF. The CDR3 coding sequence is TGTGCCAGCAGCCAAGATCCGACCTATGGCTACACCTTC.

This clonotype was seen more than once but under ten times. The CDR3 nucleotides are TGTGCCAGCAGCCCCCAGGGGACTAGTCCCACAGATACGCAGTATTTT. Encoded protein: CASSPQGTSPTDTQYF. The V call is TRBV7-2, the J call TRBJ2-3, with 8 bases that match TRBD2. Germline values: CDR1 SGHTA, CDR2 FQGNSA. V lost 5 bases and J lost 2; bases outside the gene matches: 9. The CDR3 totals 16 residues.

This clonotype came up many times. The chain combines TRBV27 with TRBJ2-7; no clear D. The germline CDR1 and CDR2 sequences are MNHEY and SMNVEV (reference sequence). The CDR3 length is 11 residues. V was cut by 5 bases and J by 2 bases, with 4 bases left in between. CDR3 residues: CASSTPYEQYF. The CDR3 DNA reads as TGTGCCAGCAGTACCCCCTACGAGCAGTACTTC.

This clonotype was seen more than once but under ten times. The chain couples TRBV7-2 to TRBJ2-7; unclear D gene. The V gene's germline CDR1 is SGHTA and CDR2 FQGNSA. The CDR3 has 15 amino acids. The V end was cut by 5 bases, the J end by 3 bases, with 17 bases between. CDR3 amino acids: CASSMQASRYYEQYF. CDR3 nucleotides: TGTGCCAGCAGCATGCAGGCATCTAGGTACTACGAGCAGTACTTC.

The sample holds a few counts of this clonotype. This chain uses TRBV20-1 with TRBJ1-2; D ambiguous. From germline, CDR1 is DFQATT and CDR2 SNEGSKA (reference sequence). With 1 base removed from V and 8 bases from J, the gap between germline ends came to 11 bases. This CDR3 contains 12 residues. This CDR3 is CSARAPSRGYTF. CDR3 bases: TGCAGTGCTAGAGCCCCGAGCAGAGGCTACACCTTC.

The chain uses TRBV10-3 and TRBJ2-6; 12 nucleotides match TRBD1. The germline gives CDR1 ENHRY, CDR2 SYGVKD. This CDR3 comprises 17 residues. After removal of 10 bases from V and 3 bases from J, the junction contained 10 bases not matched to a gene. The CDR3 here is CATRPGQGAIGANVLTF. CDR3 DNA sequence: TGTGCCACTCGCCCGGGACAGGGGGCAATTGGGGCCAACGTCCTGACTTTC.

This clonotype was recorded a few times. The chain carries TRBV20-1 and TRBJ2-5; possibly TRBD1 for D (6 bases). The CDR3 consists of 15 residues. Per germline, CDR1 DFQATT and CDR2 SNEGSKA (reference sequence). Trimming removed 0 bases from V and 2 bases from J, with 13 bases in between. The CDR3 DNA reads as TGCAGTGCTAGAGATTTGGGGGCCCCGCAAGAGACCCAGTACTTC. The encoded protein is CSARDLGAPQETQYF.

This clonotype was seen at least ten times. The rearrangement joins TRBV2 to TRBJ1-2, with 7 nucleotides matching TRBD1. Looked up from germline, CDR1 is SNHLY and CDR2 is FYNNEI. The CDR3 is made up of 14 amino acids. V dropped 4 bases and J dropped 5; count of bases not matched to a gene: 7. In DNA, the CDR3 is TGTGCCAGCAGTGGGACAGGAGCTATATATGGCTACACCTTC. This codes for CASSGTGAIYGYTF.

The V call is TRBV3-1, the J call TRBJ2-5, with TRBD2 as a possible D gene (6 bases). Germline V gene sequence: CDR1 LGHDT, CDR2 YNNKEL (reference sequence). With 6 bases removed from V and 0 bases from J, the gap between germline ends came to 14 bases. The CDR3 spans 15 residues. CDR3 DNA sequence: TGTGCCAGCAGTAGTAGCGGAGTGTACCAAGAGACCCAGTACTTC. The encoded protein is CASSSSGVYQETQYF.

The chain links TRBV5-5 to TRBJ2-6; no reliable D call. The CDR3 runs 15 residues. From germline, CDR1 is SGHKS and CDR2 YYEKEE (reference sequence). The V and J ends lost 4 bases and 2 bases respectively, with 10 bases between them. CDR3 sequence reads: CASSPDHPGANVLTF. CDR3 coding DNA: TGTGCCAGCAGCCCGGACCACCCTGGGGCCAACGTCCTGACTTTC.

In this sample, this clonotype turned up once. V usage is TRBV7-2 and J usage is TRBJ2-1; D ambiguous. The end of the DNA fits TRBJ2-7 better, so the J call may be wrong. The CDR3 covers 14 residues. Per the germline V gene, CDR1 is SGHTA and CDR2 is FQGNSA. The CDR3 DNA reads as TGTGCCAGCAGCTTAGCCGGACCCTACAATGAGCAGTACTTC. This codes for CASSLAGPYNEQYF.

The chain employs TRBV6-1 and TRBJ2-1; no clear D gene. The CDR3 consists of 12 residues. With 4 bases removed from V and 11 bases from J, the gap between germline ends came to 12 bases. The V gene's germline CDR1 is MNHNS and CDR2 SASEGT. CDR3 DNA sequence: TGTGCCAGCAGTGGCTCGCGTGCCCAGCAGTTCTTC. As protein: CASSGSRAQQFF.

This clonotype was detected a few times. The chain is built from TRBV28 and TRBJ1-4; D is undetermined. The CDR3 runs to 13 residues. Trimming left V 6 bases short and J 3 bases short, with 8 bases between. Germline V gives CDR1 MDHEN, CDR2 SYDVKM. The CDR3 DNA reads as TGTGCCAGCAGCGCGTCCCCTAATGAAAAACTGTTTTTT. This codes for CASSASPNEKLFF. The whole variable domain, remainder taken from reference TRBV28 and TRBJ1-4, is DVKVTQSSRYLVKRTGEKVFLECVQDMDHENMFWYRQDPGLGLRLIYFSYDVKMKEKGDIPEGYSVSREKKERFSLILESASTNQTSMYLCASSASPNEKLFFGSGTQLSVL.

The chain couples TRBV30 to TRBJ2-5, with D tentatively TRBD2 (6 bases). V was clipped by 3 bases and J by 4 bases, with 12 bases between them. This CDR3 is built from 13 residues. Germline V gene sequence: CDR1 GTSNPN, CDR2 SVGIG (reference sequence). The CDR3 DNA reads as TGTGCCTGGAGCGCCGGGACTTCAGAGACCCAGTACTTC. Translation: CAWSAGTSETQYF.

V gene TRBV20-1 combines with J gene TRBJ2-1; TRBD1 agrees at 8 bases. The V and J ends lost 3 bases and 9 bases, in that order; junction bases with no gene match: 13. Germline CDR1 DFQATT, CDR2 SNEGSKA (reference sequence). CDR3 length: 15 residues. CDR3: CSASVGVPGGFEQFF. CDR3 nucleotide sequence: TGCAGTGCTAGCGTAGGGGTCCCAGGGGGCTTTGAGCAGTTCTTC.